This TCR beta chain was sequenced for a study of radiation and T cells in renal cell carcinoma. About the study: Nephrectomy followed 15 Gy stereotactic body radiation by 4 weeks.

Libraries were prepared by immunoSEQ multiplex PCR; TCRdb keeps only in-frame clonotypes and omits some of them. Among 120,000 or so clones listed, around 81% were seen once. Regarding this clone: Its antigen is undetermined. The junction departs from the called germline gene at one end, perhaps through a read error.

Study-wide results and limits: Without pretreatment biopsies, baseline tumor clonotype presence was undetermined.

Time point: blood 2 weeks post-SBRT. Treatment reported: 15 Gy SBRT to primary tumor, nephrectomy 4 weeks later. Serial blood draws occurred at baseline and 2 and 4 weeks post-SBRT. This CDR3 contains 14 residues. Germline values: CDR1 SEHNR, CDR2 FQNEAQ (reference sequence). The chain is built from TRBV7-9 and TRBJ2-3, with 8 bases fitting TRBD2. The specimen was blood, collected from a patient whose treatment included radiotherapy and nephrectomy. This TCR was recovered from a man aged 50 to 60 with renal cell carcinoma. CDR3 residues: CASSLSGGLDTQCF. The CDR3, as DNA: TGTGCCAGCAGCTTAAGCGGGGGCCTAGATACGCAGTGTTTT.